Listed here are 21 T cell receptor beta chains from one sample, sequenced in a study of blood T cell repertoires in COVID-19. The data were produced by immunoSEQ multiplex PCR, yet TCRdb's version contains in-frame clones alone and is incomplete. The sample consists of 350,000 to 450,000 clones, about 90% of them appearing once. Sequencing used PBMCs or T cells enriched from blood (not recorded which). Receptors were obtained from a woman aged 25 to 39 who had recovered from COVID-19.

The chain couples TRBV10-1 to TRBJ1-4, with D maybe TRBD1 (6 bases). The germline CDR1 and CDR2 sequences are WNHNN and SYGVQD (reference sequence). This CDR3 has 14 residues. Between the trimmed V and J ends, which lost 3 bases and 8 bases, there was a span of 13 bases. The CDR3 reads CASSEGRGREKLFF. CDR3 nucleotides: TGCGCCAGCAGTGAAGGCAGGGGAAGGGAAAAACTGTTTTTT.

The chain links TRBV7-9 to TRBJ1-4; TRBD1 matches at 7 bases. V lost 6 bases and J lost 0; bases outside the gene matches: 10. The CDR3 extends over 17 amino acids. Germline V CDR1 and CDR2: SEHNR, FQNEAQ (reference sequence). The CDR3 DNA sequence: TGTGCCAGCAGTCGTTGGACAGGTGATGCAACTAATGAAAAACTGTTTTTT. This translates into CASSRWTGDATNEKLFF.

The chain combines TRBV7-3 with TRBJ2-7; TRBD2 aligns across 10 bases. Germline values: CDR1 SGHTA, CDR2 FQGTGA. CDR3 length: 14 amino acids. V shed 5 bases, J shed 6 bases, and the junction held 7 bases outside the gene matches. This chain's CDR3 is CASSLSSGSGEQYF. In nucleotides, the CDR3 is TGTGCCAGCAGCCTGTCTAGCGGGAGTGGCGAGCAGTACTTC.

The V gene is TRBV2, the J gene TRBJ2-3, with 8 bases aligning to TRBD2. CDR3 size: 16 residues. Germline V CDR1 and CDR2: SNHLY, FYNNEI. Trimming took 4 bases from V and 6 from J; bases not matched to a gene: 12. The CDR3 DNA reads TGTGCCAGCAGTGGAAGAGCGGGAGTTAAGGGTGATACGCAGTATTTT. Translated, it gives CASSGRAGVKGDTQYF.

The chain uses TRBV3-1 (or the pseudogene TRBV3-2) and TRBJ2-6, with TRBD1 identical over 8 bases. This CDR3 is built from 19 residues. Germline CDR1 LGHDT, CDR2 YNNKEL (reference sequence). V gave up 6 bases and J gave up 4 bases; unmatched junction bases: 17. The CDR3 reads CASSPVPGQVSSGANVLTF. The CDR3 DNA is TGTGCCAGCAGTCCAGTCCCGGGACAGGTATCTTCAGGGGCCAACGTCCTGACTTTC.

The chain carries TRBV4-2 and TRBJ1-2, with 10 bases lining up with TRBD1. Unmatched junction bases numbered 4, after V lost 3 bases and J lost 6 bases. Germline-derived CDR1 and CDR2 are LGHNA and YNFKEQ. The length of the CDR3 is 14 residues. In DNA form, the CDR3 reads TGTGCCAGCAGCCATGGGGGGACAGGGGATGGCTACACCTTC. Its translation: CASSHGGTGDGYTF.

The table lists this clone with a few counts. The rearrangement uses TRBV30 and TRBJ2-2; maybe TRBD1 (5 bases). There are 13 residues in the CDR3. V was clipped by 7 bases and J by 7 bases, with 16 bases between them. Germline V gene lookup returns CDR1 GTSNPN and CDR2 SVGIG (reference sequence). The CDR3 loop reads CASQGRGSGELFF. In DNA, the CDR3 is TGTGCCTCCCAGGGAAGGGGTAGCGGGGAGCTGTTTTTT.

The chain has TRBV30 and TRBJ2-2, with D hard to call. The CDR3 length is 13 residues. Germline lookup yields CDR1 GTSNPN and CDR2 SVGIG (reference sequence). Trimming took off 3 bases at V and 6 bases at J, with 11 bases between the two ends. CDR3 nucleotide sequence: TGTGCCTGGAGCTCCACATCTGCCGGGGAGCTGTTTTTT. Translated, it gives CAWSSTSAGELFF. The entire variable domain, with the rest obtained from reference TRBV30 and TRBJ2-2, is as follows: SQTIHQWPATLVQPVGSPLSLECTVEGTSNPNLYWYRQAAGRGLQLLFYSVGIGQISSEVPQNLSASRPQDRQFILSSKKLLLSDSGFYLCAWSSTSAGELFFGEGSRLTVL.

The chain couples TRBV7-9 to TRBJ1-1; D is undetermined. This CDR3 has 11 amino acids. Germline V lookup: CDR1 SEHNR, CDR2 FQNEAQ (reference sequence). Between the trimmed V and J ends, which lost 5 bases and 11 bases, there was a span of 12 bases. The CDR3 loop is CASSQILRAFF. In DNA, the CDR3 is TGTGCCAGCAGCCAAATCCTCCGGGCTTTCTTT.

The chain couples TRBV5-6 to TRBJ1-5; D call uncertain. The CDR3 length is 15 residues. CDR1 and CDR2 (germline): SGHDT, YYEEEE. Trimming cost V 3 bases and J 1 base, with 11 bases left between them. The CDR3 spells CASSYTRGSNQPQHF. In DNA, the CDR3 is TGTGCCAGCAGCTATACGAGAGGGAGCAATCAGCCCCAGCATTTT.

The chain combines TRBV7-3 with TRBJ2-2, with 10 bases fitting TRBD1. CDR1 is SGHTA, CDR2 FQGTGA, per germline. J gave up 5 bases and V 2 bases, and 5 bases lay outside the gene matches. The length of the CDR3 is 16 residues. The CDR3 here is CASSLLGQGGTGELFF. CDR3 DNA: TGTGCCAGCAGCTTACTAGGACAGGGGGGAACCGGGGAGCTGTTTTTT.

The chain recombines TRBV5-1 with TRBJ2-1, with a tentative D call TRBD2 (5 bases). The germline gives CDR1 SGHRS, CDR2 YFSETQ. CDR3 size: 13 residues. V gave up 1 base and J gave up 4 bases, with 6 bases separating them. In nucleotides, the CDR3 is TGCGCCAGCAGCTTGACGGGGTACAATGAGCAGTTCTTC. Its translation: CASSLTGYNEQFF.

The gene calls are TRBV19 and TRBJ2-5, with 12 nucleotides matching TRBD1. The CDR3 has 16 amino acids. V lost 1 base and J lost 4; bases outside the gene matches: 4. The germline gives CDR1 LNHDA, CDR2 SQIVND (reference sequence). As DNA, the CDR3 is TGTGCCAGTAGTATAGTTCGGGACAGGGGGCGAGAGACCCAGTACTTC. This gives the protein CASSIVRDRGRETQYF.

J is TRBJ1-4 and V is TRBV24-1; possible D gene TRBD1, 5 bases. Germline V gene lookup returns CDR1 KGHDR and CDR2 SFDVKD. V lost 3 bases and J lost 7, with 14 bases in between. The CDR3 loop spans 15 amino acids. CDR3 sequence: CATSDRFRAPEKLFF. CDR3 DNA sequence: TGTGCCACCAGTGATCGGTTCAGGGCCCCTGAAAAACTGTTTTTT.

The V and J genes are TRBV2 and TRBJ2-3; D remains ambiguous. The germline CDR1 and CDR2 sequences are SNHLY and FYNNEI. The V and J ends lost 6 bases and 3 bases respectively, with 13 bases between them. The CDR3 runs to 14 residues. The CDR3 loop reads CASRTVRGTDTQYF. The CDR3 DNA reads as TGTGCCAGCAGAACCGTGAGAGGTACAGATACGCAGTATTTT. The whole variable domain, remainder taken from reference TRBV2 and TRBJ2-3, is EPEVTQTPSHQVTQMGQEVILRCVPISNHLYFYWYRQILGQKVEFLVSFYNNEISEKSEIFDDQFSVERPDGSNFTLKIRSTKLEDSAMYFCASRTVRGTDTQYFGPGTRLTVL.

The CDR3 nucleotides read TGCGCCAGCAGCTTGGATATCCGGGCCGGGGGTACAAGGAACACTGAAGCTTTCTTT. Protein product: CASSLDIRAGGTRNTEAFF. The chain links TRBV5-1 to TRBJ1-1; weak D call: TRBD1 (5 bases). V was trimmed by 0 bases and J by 1 base, leaving 22 bases between them. The germline gives CDR1 SGHRS, CDR2 YFSETQ. The CDR3 totals 19 residues.

The chain combines TRBV15 with TRBJ2-3; the D gene is possibly TRBD2 (5 bases). Germline CDR1 reads LNHNV; CDR2 reads YYDKDF (reference sequence). The V end was cut by 3 bases, the J end by 0 bases, with 16 bases between. The CDR3 extends over 17 amino acids. The CDR3 nucleotides read TGTGCCACCAGCAGCCGCATCAGTCCGGGGAGCACAGATACGCAGTATTTT. It codes for CATSSRISPGSTDTQYF.

The chain has TRBV7-2 and TRBJ1-5; TRBD1 matches 8 bases. This CDR3 region has 16 residues. Germline V gives CDR1 SGHTA, CDR2 FQGNSA. Trimming removed 5 bases from V and 0 bases from J; junction bases left unmatched: 6. DNA of the CDR3: TGTGCCAGCAGCCCCAGACAGGGGAGTAGCAATCAGCCCCAGCATTTT. It yields the protein CASSPRQGSSNQPQHF.

J is TRBJ1-5 and V is TRBV7-9; tentative D call: TRBD1 (6 bases). The CDR3 consists of 14 residues. From germline, CDR1 is SEHNR and CDR2 FQNEAQ (reference sequence). The V and J ends lost 6 bases and 0 bases respectively, with 9 bases between them. The chain's CDR3 is CASRAQGSNQPQHF. The CDR3 DNA reads as TGTGCCAGCAGAGCACAGGGTAGCAATCAGCCCCAGCATTTT.

The rearrangement joins TRBV14 to TRBJ1-2, with 8 bases aligning to TRBD1. Germline-derived CDR1 and CDR2 are SGHDN and FVKESK. There are 14 residues in the CDR3. V was clipped by 4 bases and J by 7 bases; unmatched bases: 8. Here the CDR3 DNA reads TGTGCCAGCAGCCCCATCAGACAGGGGTTTGGCTACACCTTC. Translation: CASSPIRQGFGYTF.

The V call is TRBV10-3, the J call TRBJ1-1, with TRBD1 matching over 7 bases. CDR1 and CDR2 from the germline V gene are ENHRY and SYGVKD. This CDR3 is 14 amino acids long. The V segment lost 6 bases and the J segment 0 bases; nucleotides outside the gene matches: 4. This chain's CDR3 is CAIRGQLMNTEAFF. CDR3 nucleotides: TGTGCCATCAGGGGACAGCTCATGAACACTGAAGCTTTCTTT.